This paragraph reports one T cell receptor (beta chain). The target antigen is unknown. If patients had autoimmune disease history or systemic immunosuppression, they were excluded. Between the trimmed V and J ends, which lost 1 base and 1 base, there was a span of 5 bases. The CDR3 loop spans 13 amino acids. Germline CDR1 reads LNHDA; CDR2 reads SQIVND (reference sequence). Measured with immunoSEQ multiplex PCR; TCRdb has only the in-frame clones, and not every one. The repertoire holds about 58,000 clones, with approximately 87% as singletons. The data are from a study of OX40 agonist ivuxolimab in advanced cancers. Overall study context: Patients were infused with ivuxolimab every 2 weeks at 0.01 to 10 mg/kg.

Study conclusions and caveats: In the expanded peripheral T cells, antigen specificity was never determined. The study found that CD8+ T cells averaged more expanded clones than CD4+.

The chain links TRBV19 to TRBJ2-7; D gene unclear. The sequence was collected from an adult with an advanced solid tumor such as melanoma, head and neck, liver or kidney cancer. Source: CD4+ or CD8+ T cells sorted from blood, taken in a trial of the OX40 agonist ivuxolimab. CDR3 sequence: CASSIARSYEQYF. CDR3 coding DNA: TGTGCCAGTAGTATAGCCCGGTCCTACGAGCAGTACTTC.